These 6 T cell receptor beta chains were sequenced from one sample in a study of beta chain features in type 1 diabetes. Expressed TCRB transcripts were sequenced, since all the RNA that had been isolated was reverse transcribed. Sequencing was performed with immunoSEQ multiplex PCR; in TCRdb, only in-frame clones are kept and a portion is missing. The repertoire has 300,000 to 400,000 clones, approximately 9.9% of them found once; the top ten carry more than 0.015%. The sequenced material came from naive CD4+ T cells from blood. All receptors come from a young woman in good health.

This clone was seen more than once but under ten times. The chain employs TRBV18 and TRBJ2-3, with 7 bases fitting TRBD2. Germline assignment: CDR1 KGHSH and CDR2 LQKENI. Trimming at V came to 3 bases and at J to 6 bases, leaving 6 bases not matched to a gene. This CDR3 is built from 14 residues. CDR3 DNA sequence: TGTGCCAGCTCACCTACCATTAGCGGGGATACGCAGTATTTT. Translated: CASSPTISGDTQYF.

The genes are TRBV28 and TRBJ2-7, with a weak D call TRBD2 (5 bases). Germline V CDR1 and CDR2: MDHEN, SYDVKM. The CDR3 consists of 15 residues. V was shortened by 3 bases and J by 2 bases, with 14 bases between the two germline ends. The CDR3 sequence: CASSLGGSRTYEQYF. The CDR3 DNA is TGTGCCAGCAGTTTGGGCGGGTCCCGGACCTACGAGCAGTACTTC.

This clone has a handful of counts. The V and J genes are TRBV19 and TRBJ2-1; 14 bases fit TRBD2. This CDR3 contains 16 residues. Germline assignment: CDR1 LNHDA and CDR2 SQIVND (reference sequence). The V gene end was trimmed by 3 bases and the J gene end by 4 bases; junction bases not matched to a gene: 2. In DNA form, the CDR3 reads TGTGCCAGTAGTATTAGGACTAGCGGGAGGTACAATGAGCAGTTCTTC. Its protein is CASSIRTSGRYNEQFF. The full variable domain, in which reference TRBV19 and TRBJ2-1 provide the parts outside the CDR3, is DGGITQSPKYLFRKEGQNVTLSCEQNLNHDAMYWYRQDPGQGLRLIYYSQIVNDFQKGDIAEGYSVSREKKESFPLTVTSAQKNPTAFYLCASSIRTSGRYNEQFFGPGTRLTVL.

The rearrangement joins TRBV18 to TRBJ2-1; D perhaps matches TRBD2 (6 bases). Germline V gene lookup returns CDR1 KGHSH and CDR2 LQKENI. The CDR3 runs 16 residues. Deletions cut 3 bases from V and 1 base from J, with 13 bases between. The CDR3 loop is CASSPSPGGSYNEQFF. CDR3 DNA: TGTGCCAGCTCACCGTCCCCCGGGGGATCCTACAATGAGCAGTTCTTC.

The V and J genes are TRBV7-9 and TRBJ1-5; weak D call: TRBD1 (5 bases). With 0 bases removed from V and 2 bases from J, the gap between germline ends came to 14 bases. Germline V gene lookup returns CDR1 SEHNR and CDR2 FQNEAQ (reference sequence). The CDR3 consists of 17 residues. The CDR3 DNA reads as TGTGCCAGCAGCTTAGCGCGTCCAGGGACTCGCAATCAGCCCCAGCATTTT. Translated: CASSLARPGTRNQPQHF. The entire variable domain, with the rest obtained from reference TRBV7-9 and TRBJ1-5, is as follows: DTGVSQNPRHKITKRGQNVTFRCDPISEHNRLYWYRQTLGQGPEFLTYFQNEAQLEKSRLLSDRFSAERPKGSFSTLEIQRTEQGDSAMYLCASSLARPGTRNQPQHFGDGTRLSIL.

In its sample, this clone was seen a few times. V gene TRBV28 combines with J gene TRBJ2-2; maybe TRBD1 (5 bases). V was shortened by 10 bases and J by 4 bases, with 13 bases between the two germline ends. The CDR3 contains 13 residues. Germline loops: CDR1 MDHEN, CDR2 SYDVKM. CDR3 residues: CATGAGATGELFF. In DNA, the CDR3 is TGTGCCACTGGGGCTGGGGCCACCGGGGAGCTGTTTTTT.